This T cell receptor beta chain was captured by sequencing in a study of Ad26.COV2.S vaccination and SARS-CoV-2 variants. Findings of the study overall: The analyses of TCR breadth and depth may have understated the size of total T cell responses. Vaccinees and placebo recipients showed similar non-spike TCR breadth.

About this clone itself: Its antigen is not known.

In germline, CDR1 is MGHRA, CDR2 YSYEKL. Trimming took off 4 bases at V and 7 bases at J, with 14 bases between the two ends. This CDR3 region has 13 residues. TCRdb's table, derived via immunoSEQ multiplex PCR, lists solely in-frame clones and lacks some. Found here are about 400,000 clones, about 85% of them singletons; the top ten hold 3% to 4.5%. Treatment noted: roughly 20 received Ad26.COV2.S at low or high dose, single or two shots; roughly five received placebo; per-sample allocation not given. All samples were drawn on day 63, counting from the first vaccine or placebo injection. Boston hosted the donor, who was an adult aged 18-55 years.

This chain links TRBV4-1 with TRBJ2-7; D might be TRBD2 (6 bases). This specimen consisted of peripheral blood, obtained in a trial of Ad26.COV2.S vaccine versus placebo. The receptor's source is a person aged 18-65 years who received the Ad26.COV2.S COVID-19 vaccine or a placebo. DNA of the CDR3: TGCGCCAGCAGCCTCTTGACCGCGGGGGAGCAGTACTTC. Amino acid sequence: CASSLLTAGEQYF.